This section outlines one T cell receptor (beta chain) sequence together with its context. This record comes from a study of blood T cell repertoires in COVID-19. Overall study context: Donors in the United States, Italy and Spain gave samples during acute or convalescent COVID-19. Sources were T cells, B-cell-depleted T cells, or PBMCs; the material itself was cDNA or gDNA.

Authors' data handling: Counts of nucleated cells, estimated from reference gene primer amplification, were obtained. Produced via immunoSEQ multiplex PCR; TCRdb's table is partial and in-frame only. The DNA was the basis for D and trimming; V, J and clone size are from that table. The sample lists some 19,000 clones; 86% were seen once. The CDR3 loop spans 17 amino acids. Germline V lookup: CDR1 LGHNA, CDR2 YSLEER. J was trimmed by 3 bases and V by 0 bases; bases with no gene match: 8. The rearrangement links TRBV4-3 to TRBJ2-1; 7 bases are a match to TRBD2. This receptor was identified in a man aged 70 or older with acute or convalescent COVID-19. Sequencing input: peripheral blood. The CDR3 coding sequence is TGCGCCAGCAGCCAAGAGCATTGGCGGGAGTACTACAATGAGCAGTTCTTC. It is translated as CASSQEHWREYYNEQFF.